This T cell receptor beta chain is drawn from a study of T cell repertoires in cytomegalovirus infection (dated by TCRdb to the late 2010s). A note on the overall study: The peptide stimulations were aimed at well-studied HLA-B-restricted epitopes as well as recently identified HLA-C-restricted CMV epitopes, whose presentation resists viral immunomodulation. Donor HLA type was relevant to the analysis, because carriage of CMV infection together with the matching HLA type was indicated by public TCR beta signatures.

The treatment or condition tag for this specimen amounts to: in vitro stimulation with specific CMV peptide epitopes to enrich CMV-specific T cells. At least ten counts were recorded for this clonotype. This clone's antigen is unknown. No base quality information exists; no much larger clone differs at one position. General conclusions and limits of the study: In both this cohort and an independent cohort of 300 to 450 donors, the cumulative frequency of public TCR beta family members distinguished carriers of CMV infection plus the relevant HLA type. In the ex vivo response, HLA-C-restricted CMV-specific TCR beta clonotypes were dominant, and in two of eight donors the single most frequent clonotype came from this HLA-C-restricted group.

These reads were obtained on an Illumina HiSeq 1500. TCRdb reprocessing: public reads trimmed at Q25 with fastp, clones called with MiXCR, in-frame beta chains kept. Identical CDR3 protein sequences are pooled into one entry, listed with their most common genes and DNA. Across this sample there are some 800,000 distinct CDR3 sequences, with almost 30% seen only once. Together, the top ten hold approximately 14% of the sample. Between the V and J ends, shortened by 2 bases and 1 base respectively, the junction contains 2 bases. CDR1 MNHEY and CDR2 SVGAGI were looked up in the germline V gene. The CDR3, cysteine through phenylalanine, is 12 amino acids long. The entry retains the CDR3 DNA only, 36 bases that are in frame from base 1.

This specimen was cultured CD8+ T cells from PBMCs, taken from culture after CMV antigen stimulation. The TCR was taken from a human donor in good health (CMV status not recorded). Some clones in this sample may be carry-over from other donors' samples. This sequence uses TRBV6-5 and TRBJ1-1, with the D segment identity uncertain. This receptor carries the CDR3 CASSYANTEAFF. In nucleotide form, the sequence is TGTGCCAGCAGTTACGCGAACACTGAAGCTTTCTTT.